The 9 T cell receptor beta chains below were found in one sample sequenced in a study of cytotoxic CD8 clonotypes in ibrutinib-treated CLL. Sequencing used immunoSEQ multiplex PCR; TCRdb keeps in-frame clones, though not all of them. The data show roughly 250,000 clones, 70% seen once. Sequencing was performed on PBMCs, taken after 24 months of ibrutinib treatment. The receptors were gathered from a human donor with chronic lymphocytic leukemia.

The J gene is TRBJ2-7, the V gene TRBV7-8; TRBD1 aligns across 12 bases. Germline values: CDR1 SGHVS, CDR2 FQNEAQ. V shed 5 bases, J shed 1 base, and the junction held 9 bases outside the gene matches. The CDR3 runs 17 residues. The CDR3 here is CASSNRGQGAISYEQYF. The CDR3 DNA reads TGTGCCAGCAGCAATAGGGGACAGGGGGCCATATCCTACGAGCAGTACTTC.

This clone came up a few times. The genes are TRBV7-6 and TRBJ2-6; D gene ambiguous. Germline V gene sequence: CDR1 SGHVS, CDR2 FNYEAQ. The CDR3 extends over 16 amino acids. V lost 1 base, J lost 0 bases, and 7 bases lay in between. This chain's CDR3 is CASSLGSSSGANVLTF. In DNA form, the CDR3 reads TGTGCCAGCAGCTTAGGAAGCAGCTCTGGGGCCAACGTCCTGACTTTC.

This clone has just a few counts. The V call is TRBV18, the J call TRBJ2-1, with D possibly TRBD2 on 6 matching bases. Germline CDR1 and CDR2: KGHSH and LQKENI. The CDR3 totals 13 residues. The germline V and J ends were trimmed by 1 base and 7 bases, with 8 bases remaining between them. The CDR3 loop is CASSPRRENEQFF. The CDR3 DNA sequence: TGTGCCAGCTCACCACGGCGGGAAAATGAGCAGTTCTTC. Drawing the rest from reference TRBV18 and TRBJ2-1, the complete variable domain is NAGVMQNPRHLVRRRGQEARLRCSPMKGHSHVYWYRQLPEEGLKFMVYLQKENIIDESGMPKERFSAEFPKEGPSILRIQQVVRGDSAAYFCASSPRRENEQFFGPGTRLTVL.

The chain has TRBV15 and TRBJ2-7; D is uncertain. V gave up 0 bases and J gave up 3 bases, with 6 bases separating them. The CDR3 loop spans 13 amino acids. Germline V gene sequence: CDR1 LNHNV, CDR2 YYDKDF (reference sequence). The CDR3 reads CATSRDYLYEQYF. In nucleotides, the CDR3 is TGTGCCACCAGCAGAGATTACCTCTACGAGCAGTACTTC.

The chain carries TRBV7-2 and TRBJ2-3; 13 bases align to TRBD2. The V segment lost 5 bases and the J segment 6 bases; nucleotides outside the gene matches: 11. Germline values: CDR1 SGHTA, CDR2 FQGNSA. This CDR3 has 17 residues. CDR3 amino acids: CASSTVRTSGSVDTQYF. CDR3 bases: TGTGCCAGCAGCACCGTCCGGACTAGCGGGAGTGTGGATACGCAGTATTTT.

The chain has TRBV11-2 and TRBJ1-3; the D is unclear. Per the germline V gene, CDR1 is SGHAT and CDR2 is FQNNGV. V lost 0 bases and J lost 0, with 12 bases in between. This CDR3 has 17 residues. The CDR3 spells CASSLDWTVLSGNTIYF. The CDR3 coding sequence is TGTGCCAGCAGCTTAGATTGGACGGTGCTCTCTGGAAACACCATATATTTT. Together with reference TRBV11-2 and TRBJ1-3, the CDR3 gives the full variable domain: EAGVAQSPRYKIIEKRQSVAFWCNPISGHATLYWYQQILGQGPKLLIQFQNNGVVDDSQLPKDRFSAERLKGVDSTLKIQPAKLEDSAVYLCASSLDWTVLSGNTIYFGEGSWLTVV.

The chain joins TRBV4-2 to TRBJ1-5, with TRBD1 identical over 8 bases. Germline V gene lookup returns CDR1 LGHNA and CDR2 YNFKEQ. The length of the CDR3 is 16 residues. Trimming at V came to 2 bases and at J to 1 base, leaving 4 bases not matched to a gene. In DNA, the CDR3 is TGTGCCAGCAGCCAATCTAGGACAGGGAGCAATCAGCCCCAGCATTTT. Encoded protein: CASSQSRTGSNQPQHF.

This chain links TRBV30 with TRBJ2-7; D gene ambiguous. With 4 bases removed from V and 6 bases from J, the gap between germline ends came to 10 bases. The length of the CDR3 is 11 residues. The germline CDR1 and CDR2 sequences are GTSNPN and SVGIG (reference sequence). In DNA, the CDR3 is TGTGCCTGGACAGAGTTTGGCGAGCAGTACTTC. Its protein product is CAWTEFGEQYF.

To note about this clone: Other DNA sequences within the sample encode an identical CDR3. The genes are TRBV18 and TRBJ2-3; D is undetermined. The CDR3 contains 13 residues. The germline gives CDR1 KGHSH, CDR2 LQKENI. V was clipped by 0 bases and J by 0 bases, with 1 base between them. The CDR3 sequence is CASSPPSTDTQYF. CDR3 bases: TGTGCCAGCTCACCACCTAGCACAGATACGCAGTATTTT.